This T cell receptor (beta chain) was recorded in a study of molecular identifiers for immune sequencing clone quantification. TCRdb reprocessed the PCR reads via MiXCR and lists one record per CDR3 protein. The table shows 350,000 or so distinct CDR3 sequences, with 20% to 25% occurring only once. The germline gives CDR1 MNHNY, CDR2 SVGAGI (reference sequence). CDR3 length: 13 residues. Trimming shortened V by 2 bases and J by 5 bases, and 10 bases separated the two germline ends. This clonotype was recorded many times. The sample consisted of naive CD8+ T cells from blood, with Jurkat cell RNA spiked in. Subset denoted: FACS-sorted CD8+CD4-CCR7+CD45RA+ naive T cells. The sequence was collected from a human donor in good health. Some libraries in this study had Jurkat cell RNA spiked in. The chain recombines TRBV6-6 with TRBJ2-7; TRBD1 might be the D (5 bases). This chain's CDR3 is CASSYRQGNEQYF. The CDR3 DNA reads as TGTGCCAGCAGTTACAGGCAGGGCAACGAGCAGTACTTC.